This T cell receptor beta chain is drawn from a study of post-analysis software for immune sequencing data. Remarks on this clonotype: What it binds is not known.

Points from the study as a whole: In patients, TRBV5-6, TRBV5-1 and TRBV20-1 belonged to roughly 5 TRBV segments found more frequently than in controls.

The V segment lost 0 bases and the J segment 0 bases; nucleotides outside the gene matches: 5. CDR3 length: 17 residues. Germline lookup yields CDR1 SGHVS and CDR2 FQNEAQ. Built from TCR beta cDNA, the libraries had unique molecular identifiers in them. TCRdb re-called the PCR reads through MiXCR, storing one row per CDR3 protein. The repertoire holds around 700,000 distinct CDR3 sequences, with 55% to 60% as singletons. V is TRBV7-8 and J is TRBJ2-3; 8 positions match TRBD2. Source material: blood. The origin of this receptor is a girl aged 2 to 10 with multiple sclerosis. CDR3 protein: CASSLALGGASTDTQYF. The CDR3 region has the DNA TGTGCCAGCAGCTTAGCGCTCGGGGGGGCGAGCACAGATACGCAGTATTTT.